The present entry profiles one TCR beta chain with its context. Its antigen is unidentified. The data originate from a study of cytomegalovirus exposure and HLA in healthy donors. The study, taken as a whole, reports: In a later analysis, CMV-associated beta chains were mostly HLA-associated, it appeared. Trimming of TCR beta V- and J-genes showed a link, identified in a later analysis, to a missense DCLRE1C variant. Later analysis indicated greater clonal expansion among HLA-associated TCR beta chains than among equally common other chains.

There are 13 residues in the CDR3. V trimming: 5 bases; J trimming: 8 bases; junction bases outside the gene matches: 8. Per germline, CDR1 SNHLY and CDR2 FYNNEI. Primers: 60 Vbeta forward and 13 Jbeta reverse. The table came from immunoSEQ multiplex PCR; TCRdb's copy has only in-frame clones and leaves some out. Its listing shows under 120,000 clones. The TCR sequence derives from a man between 45 and 60 years old in good health and CMV-seronegative. The sample was PBMCs. The chain combines TRBV2 with TRBJ1-2; 7 bases align to TRBD1. The CDR3 sequence is CASSSLTGKGYTF. The CDR3 region has the DNA TGTGCCAGCAGTTCTCTGACAGGGAAAGGCTACACCTTC.